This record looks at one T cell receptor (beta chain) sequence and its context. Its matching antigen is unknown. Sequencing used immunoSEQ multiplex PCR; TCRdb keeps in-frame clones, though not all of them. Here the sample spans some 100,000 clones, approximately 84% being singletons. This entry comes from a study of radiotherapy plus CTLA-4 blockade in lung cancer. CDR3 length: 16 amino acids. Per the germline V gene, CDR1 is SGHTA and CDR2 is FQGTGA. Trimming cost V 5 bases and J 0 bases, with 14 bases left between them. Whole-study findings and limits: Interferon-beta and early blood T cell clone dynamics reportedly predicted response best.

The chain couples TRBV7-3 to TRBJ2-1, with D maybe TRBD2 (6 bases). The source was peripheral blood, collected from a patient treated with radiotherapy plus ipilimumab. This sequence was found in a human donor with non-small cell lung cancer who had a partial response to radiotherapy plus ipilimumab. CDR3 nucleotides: TGTGCCAGCAGCCCCCAGGCGGGACTCTCCTACAATGAGCAGTTCTTC. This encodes CASSPQAGLSYNEQFF.